The present T cell receptor beta chain was sequenced within a study of cytomegalovirus exposure and HLA in healthy donors. Study results and caveats: TRBV6-2, TRBV6-3 and some other V segments were excluded as indistinguishable. Later analysis found that TCR beta chains associated with HLA were more clonally expanded than other, equally common chains. Segments of the TCR beta V type were, in most cases, productive about 87% or about 30% of the time in an earlier analysis.

This PCR relied on a set of 60 Vbeta primers and 13 Jbeta primers. Original processing methods: Roughly 11 million shared chains were among around 80 million unique TCR beta chains counted in a later analysis. The assay was immunoSEQ multiplex PCR, and TCRdb's table has in-frame clones only and misses some. The V and J calls and clone size are taken from that table; D and trimming were inferred from the DNA. The table records approximately 130,000 clones, around 79% of them present only once. On this clone itself: Its antigen is unidentified. The junction and the germline gene differ at one end; a read error may be behind it.

The CDR3 has 14 residues. The germline V gene has CDR1 MNHEY and CDR2 SVGAGI. Sequenced material: PBMCs. The receptor was isolated from a woman between 40 and 55 years old in good health and CMV-seronegative. The chain recombines TRBV6-5 with TRBJ1-1, with 7 positions matching TRBD1. CDR3 in amino acids: CASSYSQGVWEAIF. The CDR3 coding sequence is TGTGCCAGCAGTTACTCGCAGGGGGTTTGGGAAGCAATCTTT.